This paragraph covers one T cell receptor beta chain sequence. Only in-frame clones appear in the TCRdb table, and some are missing; sequencing was by immunoSEQ multiplex PCR. Among more than 2 million clones listed, roughly 95% were seen once. CD45RO-negative CD8 cells positively selected for CCR7 made up the naive population, which excluded terminally differentiated effector memory CD45RA+ cells. This sample is part of a study of shared clonotypes between healthy human individuals. CDR1 is LNHDA and CDR2 is SQIVND in the germline V gene (reference sequence). The CDR3 has 13 residues. The V and J ends lost 11 bases and 6 bases respectively, with 17 bases between them.

Source material: naive CD8+ T cells from PBMCs. J is TRBJ2-1 and V is TRBV19; D is uncertain. The receptor's source is a man in his late teens or twenties in good health. Some clones in this sample may be carry-over from other donors' samples. CDR3 DNA: TGTGCCGTCCGAGAGAGGCGATTCAATGAGCAGTTCTTC. Encoded protein: CAVRERRFNEQFF.